The 28 T cell receptor beta chains listed next were all sequenced from one sample in a study of T cells in Graves' hyperthyroidism and ophthalmopathy. Researchers took RNA transcripts and amplified the TCR beta CDR3 regions from them. First-round RT-PCR of the TCR CDR3 relied on the HTBI primer set. TCRdb processed the multiplex PCR reads anew with MiXCR; each CDR3 protein has one entry. The repertoire consists of 350,000 or so distinct CDR3 sequences, with 15% to 20% occurring once and the leading ten covering around 15%. The sequencing input was blood. The receptors were gathered from a woman between 40 and 50 years old with Graves' ophthalmopathy.

This clonotype appeared many times. The chain couples TRBV19 to TRBJ1-6; TRBD1 matches 10 bases. Trimming removed 3 bases from V and 7 bases from J; junction bases left unmatched: 3. The CDR3 totals 15 residues. Germline loops: CDR1 LNHDA, CDR2 SQIVND (reference sequence). The CDR3 is CASSMGQGQNSPLHF. The CDR3 DNA reads TGTGCCAGTAGTATGGGACAGGGGCAAAATTCACCCCTCCACTTT.

This clonotype was found many times. The rearrangement joins TRBV28 to TRBJ2-7; possibly TRBD1 for D (5 bases). The CDR3 is 14 amino acids. V was clipped by 8 bases and J by 1 base, with 15 bases between them. The germline CDR1 and CDR2 sequences are MDHEN and SYDVKM. DNA of the CDR3: TGTGCCAGCGGTCACAGGAATCCTTCCTACGAGCAGTACTTC. Its translation is CASGHRNPSYEQYF.

This clonotype was counted a single time. The chain has TRBV12-3 or TRBV12-4 and TRBJ2-7; 11 bases are a match to TRBD2. The CDR3 runs 15 residues. Germline trimming cut 5 bases from V and 4 bases from J; bases unmatched to any gene: 7. The CDR3: CASSPLAGDVYEQYF. The DNA for the CDR3 is TGTGCCAGCAGTCCACTAGCGGGAGACGTGTACGAGCAGTACTTC.

The chain employs TRBV24-1 and TRBJ1-1; D gene ambiguous. In germline, CDR1 is KGHDR, CDR2 SFDVKD. V lost 6 bases to trimming and J lost 1 base, with 17 bases between them. CDR3 length: 16 residues. For the CDR3, the DNA is TGTGCCACCAGTCCATCCAGTTCGGCGGCGAACACTGAAGCTTTCTTT. It encodes CATSPSSSAANTEAFF.

The gene calls are TRBV6-1 and TRBJ2-5; 9 positions agree with TRBD2. Unmatched junction bases numbered 7, after V lost 6 bases and J lost 5 bases. Germline loops: CDR1 MNHNS, CDR2 SASEGT. The CDR3 is made up of 14 amino acids. The CDR3: CASRGAGGMETQYF. The CDR3 region has the DNA TGTGCCAGCAGGGGAGCGGGAGGAATGGAGACCCAGTACTTC.

The chain links TRBV11-1 to TRBJ1-5; D ambiguous. The CDR3 spans 13 residues. The V end lost 3 bases, the J end lost 5 bases, and 8 bases lay between the germline ends. Germline V gene data show CDR1 as SGHAT and CDR2 as FQDESV (reference sequence). CDR3 sequence: CASSFNNDQPQHF. The CDR3 DNA is TGTGCCAGCAGCTTTAATAACGATCAGCCCCAGCATTTT.

The genes are TRBV27 and TRBJ2-7, with 13 bases that match TRBD2. CDR3 length: 17 residues. CDR1 is MNHEY, CDR2 SMNVEV, per germline (reference sequence). V shed 2 bases, J shed 6 bases, and the junction held 10 bases outside the gene matches. CDR3: CASSLTSRGLAGTEQYF. CDR3 nucleotide sequence: TGTGCCAGCAGTTTAACTTCACGGGGACTAGCGGGGACCGAGCAGTACTTC.

This clonotype came up many times. The chain has TRBV15 and TRBJ2-6; the D is unclear. There are 16 residues in the CDR3. Between the trimmed V and J ends, which lost 0 bases and 0 bases, there was a span of 6 bases. Germline values: CDR1 LNHNV, CDR2 YYDKDF (reference sequence). This CDR3 is CATSRDGSSGANVLTF. CDR3 bases: TGTGCCACCAGCAGAGATGGCAGCTCTGGGGCCAACGTCCTGACTTTC. The variable domain in full, completed from reference TRBV15 and TRBJ2-6, reads DAMVIQNPRYQVTQFGKPVTLSCSQTLNHNVMYWYQQKSSQAPKLLFHYYDKDFNNEADTPDNFQSRRPNTSFCFLDIRSPGLGDTAMYLCATSRDGSSGANVLTFGAGSRLTVL.

This clonotype has just a few counts. The chain is built from TRBV5-1 and TRBJ2-7, with 9 bases that match TRBD1. J gave up 2 bases and V 4 bases, and 7 bases lay outside the gene matches. This CDR3 contains 15 residues. CDR1 and CDR2 from the germline V gene are SGHRS and YFSETQ. The CDR3 region is CASSEGQGKAYEQYF. As DNA, the CDR3 is TGCGCCAGCAGCGAGGGACAGGGTAAGGCCTACGAGCAGTACTTC.

Many counts were recorded for this clonotype. The chain is built from TRBV28 and TRBJ2-5; 10 bases map to TRBD2. V trimming: 5 bases; J trimming: 1 base; junction bases outside the gene matches: 10. The CDR3 runs 17 residues. Germline CDR1 is MDHEN and CDR2 is SYDVKM. The CDR3 DNA reads as TGTGCCAGCAGTCTCATCGTGCTAGCGGGAGTCCAAGAGACCCAGTACTTC. Its protein product is CASSLIVLAGVQETQYF.

J is TRBJ1-5 and V is TRBV6-1, with D perhaps TRBD1 (6 bases). Germline V CDR1 and CDR2: MNHNS, SASEGT. This CDR3 comprises 15 residues. Trimming took 6 bases from V and 1 from J, leaving 13 bases between them. CDR3 amino acids: CASRLTGLSNQPQHF. The CDR3 bases are TGTGCCAGCAGGCTTACAGGGTTGAGCAATCAGCCCCAGCATTTT.

This clonotype appeared a single time. The V call is TRBV28, the J call TRBJ1-5; tentatively, D is TRBD1 (6 bases). Between the trimmed V and J ends, which lost 7 bases and 0 bases, there was a span of 10 bases. The CDR3 sequence is 14 residues long. Germline loops: CDR1 MDHEN, CDR2 SYDVKM. This chain's CDR3 is CASKIGGSNQPQHF. CDR3 nucleotide sequence: TGTGCCAGCAAAATAGGGGGTAGCAATCAGCCCCAGCATTTT.

The chain is built from TRBV28 and TRBJ2-7; 8 bases agree with TRBD1. With V trimmed by 5 bases and J by 6 bases, 9 bases remained unmatched. The CDR3 totals 14 residues. Germline V lookup: CDR1 MDHEN, CDR2 SYDVKM. The CDR3 protein is CASSVGQGSREQYF. The CDR3 nucleotides are TGTGCCAGCAGTGTCGGACAGGGTTCCCGCGAGCAGTACTTC.

This clonotype was seen ten or more times. This rearrangement joins TRBV20-1 to TRBJ1-1, with D possibly TRBD1 on 5 matching bases. The germline gives CDR1 DFQATT, CDR2 SNEGSKA (reference sequence). The CDR3 runs to 13 residues. The germline V and J ends were trimmed by 3 bases and 2 bases, with 10 bases remaining between them. The CDR3 nucleotides read TGCAGTGCTAGGGGGACGGAAAACACTGAAGCTTTCTTT. As protein: CSARGTENTEAFF.

This clonotype was detected ten times or more. This chain links TRBV11-2 with TRBJ2-5; D may match TRBD1 or TRBD2 (6 bases each). CDR1 SGHAT and CDR2 FQNNGV come from the germline V gene. V lost 5 bases, J lost 5 bases, and 15 bases lay in between. The CDR3 has 14 residues. The chain's CDR3 is CASSERGVGETQYF. Written as DNA, the CDR3 is TGTGCCAGCAGCGAAAGGGGGGTAGGGGAGACCCAGTACTTC. Full variable domain (missing parts from reference TRBV11-2 and TRBJ2-5): EAGVAQSPRYKIIEKRQSVAFWCNPISGHATLYWYQQILGQGPKLLIQFQNNGVVDDSQLPKDRFSAERLKGVDSTLKIQPAKLEDSAVYLCASSERGVGETQYFGPGTRLLVL.

This clonotype was seen ten or more times. This sequence joins TRBV11-1 and TRBJ2-3; 12 bases line up with TRBD2. J lost 5 bases, V lost 5 bases, and 5 bases had no gene match. The length of the CDR3 is 15 residues. The germline V gene encodes CDR1 SGHAT and CDR2 FQDESV (reference sequence). The CDR3 bases are TGTGCCAGCAGCCCTCTAGCGGGGGGGCTAGATACGCAGTATTTT. It translates to CASSPLAGGLDTQYF.

V gene TRBV19 combines with J gene TRBJ1-2; 7 bases agree with TRBD1. Germline V gene lookup returns CDR1 LNHDA and CDR2 SQIVND (reference sequence). There are 17 residues in the CDR3. J lost 3 bases, V lost 3 bases, and 13 bases had no gene match. This CDR3 is CASSMGGQALEDYGYTF. In DNA, the CDR3 is TGTGCCAGTAGTATGGGTGGACAGGCCCTGGAGGACTATGGCTACACCTTC.

This clonotype was seen ten or more times. The chain uses TRBV12-3 or TRBV12-4 and TRBJ1-1, with D hard to call. Trimming took off 4 bases at V and 4 bases at J, with 7 bases between the two ends. This CDR3 has 12 amino acids. The CDR3 DNA follows: TGTGCCAGCAGTTCCATGGGCACTGAAGCTTTCTTT. It yields the protein CASSSMGTEAFF.

The sample holds many counts of this clonotype. V gene TRBV3-1 combines with J gene TRBJ1-2, with TRBD1 as a possible D gene (5 bases). V was pared by 0 bases and J by 8 bases, with 13 bases between. The CDR3 is made up of 14 amino acids. CDR1 and CDR2 (germline): LGHDT, YNNKEL (reference sequence). The CDR3 loop is CASSQEQGLKGYTF. CDR3 bases: TGTGCCAGCAGCCAAGAGCAGGGTTTGAAGGGCTACACCTTC.

Here the CDR3 DNA reads TGCAGCGTTGAAGGGCAGCTAGACACTGAAGCTTTCTTT. It codes for CSVEGQLDTEAFF. The chain has TRBV29-1 and TRBJ1-1, with D unclear. The V end lost 1 base, the J end lost 3 bases, and 9 bases lay between the germline ends. CDR1 is SQVTM and CDR2 is ANQGSEA in the germline V gene. The CDR3 is 13 residues long.

The chain uses TRBV12-3 or TRBV12-4 and TRBJ1-1; D is undetermined. Trimming removed 10 bases from V and 0 bases from J, with 18 bases in between. The CDR3 consists of 15 residues. CDR3 protein: CATRKRDGLNTEAFF. The CDR3 DNA reads TGTGCCACCCGAAAACGTGACGGTCTGAACACTGAAGCTTTCTTT.

This clonotype was detected many times. The CDR3 region has the DNA TGTGCTAGTGGTTTTTTCAGTTCTGGGACCGGGGAGCTGTTTTTT. The encoded protein is CASGFFSSGTGELFF. J is TRBJ2-2 and V is TRBV12-5; D remains ambiguous. CDR1 LGHNT and CDR2 FRNRAP come from the germline V gene. V lost 3 bases and J 5 bases, leaving 13 bases between the germline ends. This CDR3 contains 15 residues.

This clonotype was picked up many times. The V gene is TRBV11-2, the J gene TRBJ2-7; D gene uncertain. CDR1 and CDR2 from the germline V gene are SGHAT and FQNNGV. This CDR3 is 11 amino acids long. V was cut by 5 bases and J by 5 bases, with 7 bases left in between. The CDR3 bases are TGTGCCAGCAGCCAATACAACGAGCAGTACTTC. It specifies CASSQYNEQYF.

This chain links TRBV7-6 with TRBJ2-5, with 7 bases that match TRBD1. Germline V lookup: CDR1 SGHVS, CDR2 FNYEAQ. V was pared by 4 bases and J by 2 bases, with 7 bases of the junction left unmatched. The CDR3 has 15 amino acids. CDR3 sequence: CASSSYRGGQETQYF. DNA for the CDR3: TGTGCCAGCAGCTCATACAGGGGTGGTCAAGAGACCCAGTACTTC.

There are many counts of this clonotype. The chain carries TRBV7-2 and TRBJ2-5; D uncertain. Trimming removed 5 bases at V and 5 bases at J, with 15 bases between. Germline loops: CDR1 SGHTA, CDR2 FQGNSA. CDR3 length: 14 amino acids. CDR3: CASSTTAGSETQYF. CDR3 coding DNA: TGTGCCAGCAGCACGACGGCTGGGTCCGAGACCCAGTACTTC.

This chain joins TRBV20-1 and TRBJ1-5, with 10 positions matching TRBD1. The length of the CDR3 is 15 residues. V trimming: 0 bases; J trimming: 7 bases; junction bases outside the gene matches: 6. CDR1 and CDR2 (germline): DFQATT, SNEGSKA (reference sequence). The CDR3 sequence is CSAREPGQGRQPQHF. For the CDR3, the DNA is TGCAGTGCTAGAGAACCGGGACAGGGGCGGCAGCCCCAGCATTTT.

The chain employs TRBV14 and TRBJ2-7; D remains ambiguous. Trimming took off 3 bases at V and 3 bases at J, with 6 bases between the two ends. CDR1 and CDR2 from the germline V gene are SGHDN and FVKESK. The CDR3 consists of 12 residues. The CDR3 DNA reads as TGTGCCAGCAGCCATATACGCTACGAGCAGTACTTC. This gives the protein CASSHIRYEQYF.

This clonotype has a count of ten or more. The genes are TRBV28 and TRBJ2-7; TRBD2 agrees at 12 bases. This CDR3 is built from 15 residues. The V and J ends lost 6 bases and 5 bases, in that order; junction bases with no gene match: 8. CDR1 is MDHEN, CDR2 SYDVKM, per germline. The CDR3 nucleotides are TGTGCCAGCAGAGAGTTTGGACTAGCGGGACACGAGCAGTACTTC. Translation: CASREFGLAGHEQYF.